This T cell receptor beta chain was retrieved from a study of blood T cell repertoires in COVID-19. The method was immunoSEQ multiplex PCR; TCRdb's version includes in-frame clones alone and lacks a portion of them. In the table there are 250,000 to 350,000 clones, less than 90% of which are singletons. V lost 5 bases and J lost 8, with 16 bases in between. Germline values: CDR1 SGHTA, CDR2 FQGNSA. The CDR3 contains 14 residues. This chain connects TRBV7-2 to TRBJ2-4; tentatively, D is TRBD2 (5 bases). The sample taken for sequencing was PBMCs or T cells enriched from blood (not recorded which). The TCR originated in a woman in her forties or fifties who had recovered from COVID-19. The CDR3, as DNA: TGTGCCAGCAGCCCTGGAGGTGCGAGGGACATTCAGTACTTC. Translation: CASSPGGARDIQYF. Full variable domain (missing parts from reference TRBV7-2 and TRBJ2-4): GAGVSQSPSNKVTEKGKDVELRCDPISGHTALYWYRQSLGQGLEFLIYFQGNSAPDKSGLPSDRFSAERTGGSVSTLTIQRTQQEDSAVYLCASSPGGARDIQYFGAGTRLSVL.